What follows are 24 T cell receptor beta chains derived from one specimen sequenced in a study of T cell responses to AZD1222 COVID-19 vaccine. The method was immunoSEQ multiplex PCR; TCRdb's version includes in-frame clones alone and lacks a portion of them. The data show around 72,000 clones, 80% to 90% seen once. Sample: peripheral blood, taken on day 0 of AZD1222 vaccination. All receptors come from an adult in good health.

The chain carries TRBV4-1 and TRBJ2-4; D is uncertain. Germline assignment: CDR1 MGHRA and CDR2 YSYEKL. The CDR3 totals 12 residues. Between the trimmed V and J ends, which lost 5 bases and 7 bases, there was a span of 9 bases. Written as DNA, the CDR3 is TGCGCCAGCAGCTCCGAGGCCAACATTCAGTACTTC. Its protein is CASSSEANIQYF.

The rearrangement joins TRBV2 to TRBJ1-4; TRBD1 might be the D (5 bases). Germline V gene lookup returns CDR1 SNHLY and CDR2 FYNNEI. The CDR3 sequence is 15 residues long. The V gene lost 7 bases and the J gene lost 2 bases, with 14 bases spanning the gap. For the CDR3, the DNA is TGTGCCAGCATCCTCGGGGGGTCGACTAATGAAAAACTGTTTTTT. Its translation: CASILGGSTNEKLFF.

The chain links TRBV3-1 (or the pseudogene TRBV3-2) to TRBJ1-2, with D tentatively TRBD1 (5 bases). V shed 6 bases and J shed 5 bases, with 19 bases lying between them. Germline V gives CDR1 LGHDT, CDR2 YNNKEL (reference sequence). This CDR3 has 15 residues. CDR3 DNA sequence: TGTGCCAGCAGAAGCCGGGACCGAGATCATTATGGCTACACCTTC. Translating gives CASRSRDRDHYGYTF.

The chain couples TRBV5-8 to TRBJ2-2; D ambiguous. The germline CDR1 and CDR2 sequences are SGHTS and YDEGEE. The CDR3 is made up of 15 amino acids. Trimming stripped 3 bases from V and 2 bases from J, with 11 bases between. The CDR3 spells CASSYIGPNTGELFF. DNA for the CDR3: TGTGCCAGCAGCTACATAGGACCTAACACCGGGGAGCTGTTTTTT.

This chain joins TRBV27 and TRBJ2-7; a weak D match, TRBD1 (5 bases). The CDR3 consists of 14 residues. In germline, CDR1 is MNHEY, CDR2 SMNVEV (reference sequence). V was shortened by 3 bases and J by 5 bases, with 14 bases between the two germline ends. In DNA, the CDR3 is TGTGCCAGCAGTTTTGATAGGGGATTCAACGAGCAGTACTTC. Translation gives CASSFDRGFNEQYF.

This chain uses TRBV19 with TRBJ1-1; D is unclear. CDR1 and CDR2 (germline): LNHDA, SQIVND (reference sequence). V was shortened by 2 bases and J by 7 bases, with 5 bases between the two germline ends. The CDR3 sequence is 11 residues long. The CDR3 nucleotides are TGTGCCAGTAGTATAAGGGTTGAAGCTTTCTTT. It yields the protein CASSIRVEAFF.

The chain recombines TRBV5-4 with TRBJ1-1; D is uncertain. The CDR3 has 13 residues. The ends were cut back, 2 bases at V and 0 bases at J, with 5 bases in the middle. Looked up from germline, CDR1 is SGHNT and CDR2 is YYREEE (reference sequence). CDR3 loop: CASSFSVNTEAFF. The CDR3 DNA sequence: TGTGCCAGCAGCTTCTCAGTGAACACTGAAGCTTTCTTT.

Only one count was recorded for this clone. The chain joins TRBV6-5 to TRBJ2-7; 8 nucleotides align to TRBD2. Trimming cost V 10 bases and J 6 bases; bases outside gene matches: 17. This CDR3 comprises 15 residues. CDR1 and CDR2 (germline): MNHEY, SVGAGI. This CDR3 is CATLEPGTRAGEQYF. The CDR3 bases are TGTGCCACCCTAGAACCCGGGACTAGGGCGGGCGAGCAGTACTTC.

This clone was picked up a small number of times. At one end the junction does not follow the germline gene, possibly because of a read error. The V and J genes are TRBV7-7 and TRBJ2-2, with 9 bases lining up with TRBD2. This CDR3 has 15 residues. Germline V gene data show CDR1 as SSHAT and CDR2 as FNYEAQ (reference sequence). DNA for the CDR3: TGTGCTAGCAGCCCGCGGCGGGGGGGCACCGGGGAGCTGTTTTTT. Translating it yields CASSPRRGGTGELFF.

The chain employs TRBV2 and TRBJ1-5; D perhaps matches TRBD1 (6 bases). The V end lost 5 bases, the J end lost 2 bases, and 13 bases lay between the germline ends. The CDR3 length is 15 residues. CDR1 and CDR2 from the germline V gene are SNHLY and FYNNEI. The CDR3 bases are TGTGCCAGCAGTCGGGGACAAGAGGGCAATCAGCCCCAGCATTTT. This sequence encodes CASSRGQEGNQPQHF.

The genes are TRBV7-6 and TRBJ1-5; D is ambiguous. The germline V gene encodes CDR1 SGHVS and CDR2 FNYEAQ. This CDR3 has 13 residues. Trimming took 5 bases from V and 9 from J, leaving 14 bases between them. CDR3 nucleotide sequence: TGTGCCAGCAGCCCCGGAGGGTTGCGGCCCCAGCATTTT. It encodes CASSPGGLRPQHF.

The chain links TRBV7-2 to TRBJ1-3; no clear D. Trimming cost V 0 bases and J 4 bases, with 4 bases left between them. There are 13 residues in the CDR3. The germline V gene encodes CDR1 SGHTA and CDR2 FQGNSA. DNA of the CDR3: TGTGCCAGCAGCTTAGCAGACGGAAACACCATATATTTT. Translation gives CASSLADGNTIYF.

This chain links TRBV27 with TRBJ2-3; D is ambiguous. Trimming removed 5 bases at V and 2 bases at J, with 8 bases between. The germline CDR1 and CDR2 sequences are MNHEY and SMNVEV (reference sequence). The CDR3 covers 13 residues. Here the CDR3 DNA reads TGTGCCAGCAGTAGGGCGAACACAGATACGCAGTATTTT. Its translation is CASSRANTDTQYF.

This sequence joins TRBV28 and TRBJ1-5; D may be TRBD1 (6 bases). Germline loops: CDR1 MDHEN, CDR2 SYDVKM. CDR3 size: 16 residues. The V end lost 2 bases, the J end lost 2 bases, and 13 bases lay between the germline ends. The CDR3 reads CASSLGGQVGNQPQHF. The CDR3 nucleotides are TGTGCCAGCAGTTTAGGGGGGCAGGTGGGCAATCAGCCCCAGCATTTT.

The gene calls are TRBV3-1 (or the pseudogene TRBV3-2) and TRBJ1-1; a possible D gene is TRBD1 (5 bases). This CDR3 region has 14 residues. In germline, CDR1 is LGHDT, CDR2 YNNKEL (reference sequence). Trimming took off 4 bases at V and 4 bases at J, with 13 bases between the two ends. The CDR3, as DNA: TGTGCCAGCAGCCCCAGGGAGACGGGCACTGAAGCTTTCTTT. Residues: CASSPRETGTEAFF.

V and J are TRBV3-1 (or the pseudogene TRBV3-2) and TRBJ2-5, with D tentatively TRBD1 (6 bases). Germline V gives CDR1 LGHDT, CDR2 YNNKEL (reference sequence). V lost 1 base, J lost 2 bases, and 14 bases lay in between. The CDR3 contains 16 residues. The CDR3 nucleotides are TGTGCCAGCAGCCAAGGGAGGACAGACGGGCAAGAGACCCAGTACTTC. Protein sequence: CASSQGRTDGQETQYF.

V is TRBV7-2 and J is TRBJ2-5; 11 bases fit TRBD2. V trimming: 1 base; J trimming: 5 bases; junction bases outside the gene matches: 0. The CDR3 sequence is 14 residues long. The germline CDR1 and CDR2 sequences are SGHTA and FQGNSA. The CDR3 sequence is CASSLGTSGETQYF. In DNA, the CDR3 is TGTGCCAGCAGCTTAGGGACTAGCGGGGAGACCCAGTACTTC.

This clone appeared a single time. The chain uses TRBV7-8 and TRBJ1-2; TRBD1 agrees at 8 bases. V dropped 6 bases and J dropped 3; count of bases not matched to a gene: 6. The length of the CDR3 is 14 residues. Germline V CDR1 and CDR2: SGHVS, FQNEAQ. The CDR3 protein is CASSSPGGDYGYTF. The CDR3 DNA follows: TGTGCCAGCAGTTCACCAGGGGGCGACTATGGCTACACCTTC.

For the CDR3, the DNA is TGTGCCAGTGGTTATAGCAATCAGCCCCAGCATTTT. This encodes CASGYSNQPQHF. The chain is built from TRBV19 and TRBJ1-5; no reliable D call. This CDR3 comprises 12 residues. Trimming took 8 bases from V and 0 from J, leaving 5 bases between them. Per germline, CDR1 LNHDA and CDR2 SQIVND (reference sequence).

This clone was counted between two and nine times. The chain employs TRBV4-3 and TRBJ1-5, with D perhaps matching TRBD1 (5 bases). The germline V and J ends were trimmed by 0 bases and 3 bases, with 12 bases remaining between them. Germline CDR1 LGHNA, CDR2 YSLEER. The CDR3 is 16 amino acids. The CDR3: CASSQDWGGLNQPQHF. In nucleotides, the CDR3 is TGCGCCAGCAGCCAAGATTGGGGGGGACTCAATCAGCCCCAGCATTTT.

This chain joins TRBV2 and TRBJ1-4; D ambiguous. Germline lookup yields CDR1 SNHLY and CDR2 FYNNEI. This CDR3 has 13 amino acids. V lost 5 bases and J 8 bases, leaving 12 bases between the germline ends. The chain's CDR3 is CASSRERLEKLFF. The DNA for the CDR3 is TGTGCCAGCAGTCGGGAGAGGCTAGAAAAACTGTTTTTT.

The rearrangement links TRBV5-6 to TRBJ1-2, with 9 bases that match TRBD1. Trimming cost V 4 bases and J 2 bases; bases outside gene matches: 3. CDR3 length: 14 residues. Germline loops: CDR1 SGHDT, CDR2 YYEEEE. The CDR3 DNA follows: TGTGCCAGCAGCCACAGGGGGCAGAACTATGGCTACACCTTC. This translates into CASSHRGQNYGYTF.

The V gene is TRBV7-9, the J gene TRBJ2-7, with D tentatively TRBD2 (6 bases). This CDR3 has 15 amino acids. V was cut by 0 bases and J by 0 bases, with 9 bases left in between. CDR1 and CDR2 from the germline V gene are SEHNR and FQNEAQ (reference sequence). CDR3 sequence reads: CASSLAGGSSYEQYF. CDR3 sequence (DNA): TGTGCCAGCAGCTTAGCTGGGGGGAGCTCCTACGAGCAGTACTTC.

V gene TRBV5-4 combines with J gene TRBJ2-5; TRBD2 matches at 10 bases. The CDR3 extends over 15 amino acids. CDR1 is SGHNT and CDR2 is YYREEE in the germline V gene (reference sequence). The J segment lost 4 bases and the V segment lost 5 bases, leaving 8 bases of the junction unmatched. The CDR3 loop is CASRTGLAVGETQYF. Here the CDR3 DNA reads TGTGCCAGCAGAACTGGACTAGCGGTGGGAGAGACCCAGTACTTC.